The T cell receptor (beta chain) described here comes from a study of T cell changes during pregnancy in multiple sclerosis. TCRdb keeps only in-frame clones here, not all; method: immunoSEQ multiplex PCR. The data contain under 60,000 clones, almost 95% of them singletons. Germline V gene sequence: CDR1 SGHRS, CDR2 YFSETQ. The CDR3 has 16 amino acids. V lost 4 bases to trimming and J lost 3 bases; unmatched junction nucleotides: 11. V and J are TRBV5-1 and TRBJ2-3; 7 bases line up with TRBD2. Specimen: CD4+ T cells from peripheral blood mononuclear cells, collected in the second trimester of pregnancy. The sequence was collected from a female donor in good health, enrolled as a control in a pregnancy study. This CDR3 reads CASSPMLPGGTDTQYF. The DNA for the CDR3 is TGCGCCAGCAGCCCAATGTTACCGGGGGGAACAGATACGCAGTATTTT.